This T cell receptor beta chain was recovered during a study of shared clonotypes between healthy human individuals. Method: immunoSEQ multiplex PCR; TCRdb's copy keeps in-frame clones and lacks some. The sample carries 2 million to 3 million clones, roughly 93% recorded once. The germline CDR1 and CDR2 sequences are SQVTM and ANQGSEA. With V trimmed by 7 bases and J by 4 bases, 12 bases remained unmatched. CDR3 length equals 16 residues. The genes are TRBV29-1 and TRBJ2-5; TRBD2 aligns across 13 bases. This sequence originates from a man younger than 35 in good health. Some clones in this sample may be carry-over from other donors' samples. Material for sequencing was naive CD4+ T cells from PBMCs. Subset denoted: CD45RA+ positively selected. The CDR3 spells CSAAGLAGEGGETQYF. The CDR3 DNA sequence: TGCAGCGCAGCCGGACTAGCGGGAGAGGGAGGAGAGACCCAGTACTTC. Supplemented by reference TRBV29-1 and TRBJ2-5, the full variable domain reads SAVISQKPSRDICQRGTSLTIQCQVDSQVTMMFWYRQQPGQSLTLIATANQGSEATYESGFVIDKFPISRPNLTFSTLTVSNMSPEDSSIYLCSAAGLAGEGGETQYFGPGTRLLVL.